This T cell receptor beta chain came from a study of technical replicates of blood from a handful of donors. Clones were read by immunoSEQ multiplex PCR, and TCRdb kept only the in-frame ones, dropping some. The repertoire includes around 80,000 clones, 95% to 98% of them detected once, and approximately 0.15% sits in the top ten. The germline CDR1 and CDR2 sequences are SGHRS and YFSETQ. V lost 1 base and J lost 7, with 5 bases in between. This CDR3 is 12 amino acids long. The rearrangement joins TRBV5-1 to TRBJ1-4; TRBD1 might be the D (5 bases). This clonotype was sampled from a human donor in good health. The sequenced sample consisted of T cells isolated from PBMCs. The CDR3 protein is CASSLQGEKLFF. The CDR3 DNA follows: TGCGCCAGCAGCTTGCAGGGTGAAAAACTGTTTTTT. Looking up the rest from reference TRBV5-1 and TRBJ1-4 gives the full variable domain: KAGVTQTPRYLIKTRGQQVTLSCSPISGHRSVSWYQQTPGQGLQFLFEYFSETQRNKGNFPGRFSGRQFSNSRSEMNVSTLELGDSALYLCASSLQGEKLFFGSGTQLSVL.